In its sample, the clone carrying this T cell receptor beta chain was seen many times. This entry comes from a study of CDR3 diversity in severe acne. TCRdb independently ran MiXCR on the PCR reads; one entry per CDR3 protein. The table lists around 91,000 distinct CDR3 sequences, under 65% of them singletons. CDR1 and CDR2 from the germline V gene are DFQATT and SNEGSKA (reference sequence). CDR3 length equals 19 residues. J was trimmed by 2 bases and V by 3 bases; bases with no gene match: 15. The specimen was blood. The clonotype comes from a male donor in good health, without acne. This rearrangement joins TRBV20-1 to TRBJ2-3, with 12 bases lining up with TRBD1. The CDR3 is CSASSFGTGGFWDTDTQYF. In nucleotides, the CDR3 is TGCAGTGCTAGTAGTTTTGGGACAGGGGGCTTTTGGGACACAGATACGCAGTATTTT.